This TCR beta chain emerged from a study of blood T cell repertoires in COVID-19. The protocol was immunoSEQ multiplex PCR, while the TCRdb copy is restricted to in-frame clones and leaves out a portion. In the table there are tens of thousands of clones, approximately 86% of which are singletons. Germline lookup yields CDR1 LNHDA and CDR2 SQIVND (reference sequence). V shed 3 bases and J shed 1 base, with 9 bases lying between them. This CDR3 comprises 14 residues. Sequenced sample: peripheral blood. The V and J genes are TRBV19 and TRBJ1-1; D remains ambiguous. This sequence was found in a man aged 60-69 years with acute or convalescent COVID-19. CDR3 in amino acids: CASSILSRNTEAFF. The CDR3 DNA reads TGTGCCAGTAGTATTCTCTCGCGGAACACTGAAGCTTTCTTT. Together with reference TRBV19 and TRBJ1-1, the CDR3 gives the full variable domain: DGGITQSPKYLFRKEGQNVTLSCEQNLNHDAMYWYRQDPGQGLRLIYYSQIVNDFQKGDIAEGYSVSREKKESFPLTVTSAQKNPTAFYLCASSILSRNTEAFFGQGTRLTVV.